This T cell receptor (beta chain) is drawn from a study of cytomegalovirus exposure and HLA in healthy donors. Whole-study context: Counted in an early data release were roughly 87 million unique TCRs from HLA-typed donors. Study-wide findings and caveats: V- and J-gene trimming of TCR beta was linked (in a later analysis) to a missense DCLRE1C variant.

Researchers ran the PCR with 60 Vbeta and 13 Jbeta primers. TCRdb's table, derived via immunoSEQ multiplex PCR, lists solely in-frame clones and lacks some. This sample has fewer than 200,000 clones, with 9.5% to 15% found just once. The germline CDR1 and CDR2 sequences are SEHNR and FQNEAQ (reference sequence). The CDR3 is made up of 13 amino acids. V lost 5 bases to trimming and J lost 4 bases, with 11 bases between them. To note about this clone: Its specificity is not known.

Donors likely had unrecorded immune exposures despite being nominally healthy when sampled. This TCR was sampled from a man aged 45-65 years in good health and CMV-seropositive. The sequencing input was PBMCs. This chain links TRBV7-9 with TRBJ2-5, with D possibly matching TRBD1 (5 bases). The CDR3: CASSPKGPETQYF. For the CDR3, the DNA is TGTGCCAGCAGCCCTAAGGGGCCAGAGACCCAGTACTTC. Looking up the rest from reference TRBV7-9 and TRBJ2-5 gives the full variable domain: DTGVSQNPRHKITKRGQNVTFRCDPISEHNRLYWYRQTLGQGPEFLTYFQNEAQLEKSRLLSDRFSAERPKGSFSTLEIQRTEQGDSAMYLCASSPKGPETQYFGPGTRLLVL.